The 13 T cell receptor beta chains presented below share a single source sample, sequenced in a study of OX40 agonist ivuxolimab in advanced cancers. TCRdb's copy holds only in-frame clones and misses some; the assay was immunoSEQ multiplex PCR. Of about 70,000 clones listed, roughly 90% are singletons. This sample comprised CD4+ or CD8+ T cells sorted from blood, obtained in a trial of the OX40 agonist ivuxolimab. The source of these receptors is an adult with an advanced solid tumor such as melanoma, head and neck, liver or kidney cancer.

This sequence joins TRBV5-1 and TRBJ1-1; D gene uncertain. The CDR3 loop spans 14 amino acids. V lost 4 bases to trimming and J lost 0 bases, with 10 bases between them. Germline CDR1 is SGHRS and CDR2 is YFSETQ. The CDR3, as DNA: TGCGCCAGCAGCCAAACGGTCATGAACACTGAAGCTTTCTTT. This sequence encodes CASSQTVMNTEAFF.

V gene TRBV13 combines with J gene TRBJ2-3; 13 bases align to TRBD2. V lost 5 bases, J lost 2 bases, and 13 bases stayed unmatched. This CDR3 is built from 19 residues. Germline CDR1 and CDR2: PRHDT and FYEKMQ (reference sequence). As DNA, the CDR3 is TGTGCCAGCAGCCTCCTAGGACTAGCGGGGGACCGCCTCACAGATACGCAGTATTTT. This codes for CASSLLGLAGDRLTDTQYF.

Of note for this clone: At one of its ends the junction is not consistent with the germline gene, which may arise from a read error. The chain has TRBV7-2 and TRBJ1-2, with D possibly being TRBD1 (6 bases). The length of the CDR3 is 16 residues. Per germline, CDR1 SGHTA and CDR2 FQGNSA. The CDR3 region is CASSQDLDRPLDGYTF. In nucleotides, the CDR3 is TGCGCCAGCAGCCAAGACCTCGACAGGCCCTTAGATGGCTACACCTTC.

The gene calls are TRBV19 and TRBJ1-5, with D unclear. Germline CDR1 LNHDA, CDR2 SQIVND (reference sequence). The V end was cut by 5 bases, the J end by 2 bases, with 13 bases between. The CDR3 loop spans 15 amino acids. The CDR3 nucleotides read TGTGCCAGTAGTTATACTCCCGGAGGCAATCAGCCCCAGCATTTT. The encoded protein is CASSYTPGGNQPQHF.

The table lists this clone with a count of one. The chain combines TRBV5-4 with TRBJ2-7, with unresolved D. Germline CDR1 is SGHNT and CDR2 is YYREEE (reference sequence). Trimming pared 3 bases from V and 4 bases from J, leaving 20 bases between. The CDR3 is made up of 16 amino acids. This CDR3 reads CASSYTTNWKVYEQYF. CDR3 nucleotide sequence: TGTGCCAGCAGCTATACGACAAATTGGAAGGTTTACGAGCAGTACTTC.

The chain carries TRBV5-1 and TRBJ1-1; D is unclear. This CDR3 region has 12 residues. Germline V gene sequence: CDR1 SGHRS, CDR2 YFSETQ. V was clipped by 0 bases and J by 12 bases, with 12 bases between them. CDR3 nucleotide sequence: TGCGCCAGCAGCTTGGATCCCGGAGAGCCTTTCTTT. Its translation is CASSLDPGEPFF.

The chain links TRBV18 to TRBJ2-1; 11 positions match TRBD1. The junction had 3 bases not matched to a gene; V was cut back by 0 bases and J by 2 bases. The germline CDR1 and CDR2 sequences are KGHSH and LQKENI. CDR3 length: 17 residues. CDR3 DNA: TGTGCCAGCTCACCACCGGGACAGGGGGTCACCTACAATGAGCAGTTCTTC. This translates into CASSPPGQGVTYNEQFF.

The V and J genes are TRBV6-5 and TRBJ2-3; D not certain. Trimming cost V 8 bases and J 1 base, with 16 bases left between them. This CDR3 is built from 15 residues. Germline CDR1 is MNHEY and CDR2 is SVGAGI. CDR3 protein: CASAARVGRTDTQYF. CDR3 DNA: TGTGCCAGCGCGGCCCGGGTAGGGCGCACAGATACGCAGTATTTT.

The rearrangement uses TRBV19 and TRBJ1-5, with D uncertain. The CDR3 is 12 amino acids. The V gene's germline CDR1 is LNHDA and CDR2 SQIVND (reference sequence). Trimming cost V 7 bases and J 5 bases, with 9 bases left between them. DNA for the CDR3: TGTGCCAGTAAAAAGATGGATCAGCCCCAGCATTTT. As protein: CASKKMDQPQHF.

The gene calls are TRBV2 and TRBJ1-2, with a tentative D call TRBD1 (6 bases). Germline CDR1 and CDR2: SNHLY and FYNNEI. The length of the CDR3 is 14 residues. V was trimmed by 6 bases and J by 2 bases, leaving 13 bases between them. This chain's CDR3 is CASRTGALNYGYTF. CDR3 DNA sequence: TGTGCCAGCAGGACGGGGGCCCTAAACTATGGCTACACCTTC. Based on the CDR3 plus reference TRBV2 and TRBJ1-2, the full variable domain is EPEVTQTPSHQVTQMGQEVILRCVPISNHLYFYWYRQILGQKVEFLVSFYNNEISEKSEIFDDQFSVERPDGSNFTLKIRSTKLEDSAMYFCASRTGALNYGYTFGSGTRLTVV.

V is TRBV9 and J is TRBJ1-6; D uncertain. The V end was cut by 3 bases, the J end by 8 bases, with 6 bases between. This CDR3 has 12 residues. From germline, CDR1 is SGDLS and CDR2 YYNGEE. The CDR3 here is CASSDGDSPLHF. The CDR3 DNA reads TGTGCCAGCAGCGACGGGGATTCACCCCTCCACTTT. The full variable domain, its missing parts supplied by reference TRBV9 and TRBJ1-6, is DSGVTQTPKHLITATGQRVTLRCSPRSGDLSVYWYQQSLDQGLQFLIQYYNGEERAKGNILERFSAQQFPDLHSELNLSSLELGDSALYFCASSDGDSPLHFGNGTRLTVT.

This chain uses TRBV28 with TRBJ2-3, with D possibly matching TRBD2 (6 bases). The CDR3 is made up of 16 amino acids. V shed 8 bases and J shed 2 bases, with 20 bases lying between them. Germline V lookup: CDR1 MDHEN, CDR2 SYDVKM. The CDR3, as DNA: TGTGCCAGCGCCTCCCCAGGGAGGACCTTCACAGATACGCAGTATTTT. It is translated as CASASPGRTFTDTQYF.

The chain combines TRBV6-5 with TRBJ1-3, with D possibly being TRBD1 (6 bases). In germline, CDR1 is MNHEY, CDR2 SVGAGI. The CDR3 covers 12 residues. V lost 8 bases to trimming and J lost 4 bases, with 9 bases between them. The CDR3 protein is CASGGQGNTIYF. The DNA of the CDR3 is TGTGCCAGCGGAGGACAGGGAAACACCATATATTTT.